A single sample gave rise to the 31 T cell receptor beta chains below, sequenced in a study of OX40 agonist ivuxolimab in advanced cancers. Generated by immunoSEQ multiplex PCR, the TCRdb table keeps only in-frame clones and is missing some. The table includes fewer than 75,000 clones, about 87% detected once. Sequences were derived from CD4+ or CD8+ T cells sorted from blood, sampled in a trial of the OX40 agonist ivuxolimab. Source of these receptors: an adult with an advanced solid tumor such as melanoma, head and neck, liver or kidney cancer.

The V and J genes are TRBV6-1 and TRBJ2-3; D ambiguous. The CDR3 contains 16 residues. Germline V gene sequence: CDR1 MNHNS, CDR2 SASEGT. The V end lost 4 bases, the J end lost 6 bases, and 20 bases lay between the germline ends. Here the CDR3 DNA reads TGTGCCAGCAGTGGCCAAAGGGCTCCCCTCGTGGATACGCAGTATTTT. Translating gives CASSGQRAPLVDTQYF.

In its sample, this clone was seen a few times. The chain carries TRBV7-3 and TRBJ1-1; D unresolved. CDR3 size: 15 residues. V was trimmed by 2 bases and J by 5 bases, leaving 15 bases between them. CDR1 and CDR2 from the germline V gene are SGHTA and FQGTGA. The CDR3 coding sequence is TGTGCCAGCAGCTTAGCGTCGGGAGGGTTGACTGAAGCTTTCTTT. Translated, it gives CASSLASGGLTEAFF.

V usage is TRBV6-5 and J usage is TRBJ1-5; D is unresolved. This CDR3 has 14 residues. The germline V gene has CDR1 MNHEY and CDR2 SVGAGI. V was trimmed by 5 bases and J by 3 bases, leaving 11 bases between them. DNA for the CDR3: TGTGCCAGCAGTCGCCGGGATCCCAATCAGCCCCAGCATTTT. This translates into CASSRRDPNQPQHF.

In nucleotides, the CDR3 is TGTGCCAGCTCACCACCATGGGGGAACACTGAAGCTTTCTTT. Its protein product is CASSPPWGNTEAFF. The rearrangement joins TRBV18 to TRBJ1-1; D not resolved. Germline V gives CDR1 KGHSH, CDR2 LQKENI. V dropped 0 bases and J dropped 1 base, with 6 bases sitting between them. This CDR3 comprises 14 residues.

The CDR3 loop is CASSEVGSQTGGYTF. The CDR3 nucleotides read TGTGCCAGCAGTGAAGTCGGCAGCCAGACGGGAGGCTACACCTTC. The chain uses TRBV2 and TRBJ1-2; D unresolved. Germline V gene lookup returns CDR1 SNHLY and CDR2 FYNNEI. The CDR3 length is 15 residues. The germline V and J ends were trimmed by 1 base and 8 bases, with 17 bases remaining between them.

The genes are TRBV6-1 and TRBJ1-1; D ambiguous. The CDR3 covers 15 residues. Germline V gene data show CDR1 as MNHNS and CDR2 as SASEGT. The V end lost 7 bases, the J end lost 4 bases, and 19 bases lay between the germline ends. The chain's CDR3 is CASIPRMQGSTEAFF. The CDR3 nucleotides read TGTGCCAGCATTCCCCGTATGCAAGGGTCCACTGAAGCTTTCTTT.

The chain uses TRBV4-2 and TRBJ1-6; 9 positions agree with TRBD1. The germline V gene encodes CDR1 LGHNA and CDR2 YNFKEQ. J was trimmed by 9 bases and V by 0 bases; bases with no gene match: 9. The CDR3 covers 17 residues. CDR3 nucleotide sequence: TGTGCCAGCAGCCAAGATCGGGGGACAGGGTACGGTTCACCCCTCCACTTT. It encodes CASSQDRGTGYGSPLHF.

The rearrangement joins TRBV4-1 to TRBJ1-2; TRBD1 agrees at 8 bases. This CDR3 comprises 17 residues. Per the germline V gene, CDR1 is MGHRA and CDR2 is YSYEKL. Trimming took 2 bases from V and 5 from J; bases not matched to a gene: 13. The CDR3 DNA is TGCGCCAGCAGCCAAAGGGGCTTAACCGGGACAGGATATGGCTACACCTTC. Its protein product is CASSQRGLTGTGYGYTF.

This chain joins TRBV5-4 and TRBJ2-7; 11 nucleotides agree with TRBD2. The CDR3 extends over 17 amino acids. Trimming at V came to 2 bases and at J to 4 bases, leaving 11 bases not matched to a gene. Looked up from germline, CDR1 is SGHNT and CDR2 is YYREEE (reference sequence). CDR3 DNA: TGTGCCAGCAGCTTTATTAGCGGGAGGGCCAAAGGTTACGAGCAGTACTTC. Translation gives CASSFISGRAKGYEQYF.

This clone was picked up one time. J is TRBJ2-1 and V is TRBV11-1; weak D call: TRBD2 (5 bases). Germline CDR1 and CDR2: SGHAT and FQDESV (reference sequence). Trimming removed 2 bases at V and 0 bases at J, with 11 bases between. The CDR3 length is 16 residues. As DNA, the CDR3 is TGTGCCAGCAGCTTAACCATAGGGAGCTCCTACAATGAGCAGTTCTTC. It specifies CASSLTIGSSYNEQFF. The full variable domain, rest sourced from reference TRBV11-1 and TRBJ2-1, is EAEVAQSPRYKITEKSQAVAFWCDPISGHATLYWYRQILGQGPELLVQFQDESVVDDSQLPKDRFSAERLKGVDSTLKIQPAELGDSAMYLCASSLTIGSSYNEQFFGPGTRLTVL.

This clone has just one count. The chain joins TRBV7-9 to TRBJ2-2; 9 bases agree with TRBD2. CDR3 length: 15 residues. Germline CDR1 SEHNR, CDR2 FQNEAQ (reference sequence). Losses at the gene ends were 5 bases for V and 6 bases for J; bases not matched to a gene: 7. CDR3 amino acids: CASSRSGRRPGELFF. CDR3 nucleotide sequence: TGTGCCAGCAGCCGTAGCGGGAGAAGGCCCGGGGAGCTGTTTTTT.

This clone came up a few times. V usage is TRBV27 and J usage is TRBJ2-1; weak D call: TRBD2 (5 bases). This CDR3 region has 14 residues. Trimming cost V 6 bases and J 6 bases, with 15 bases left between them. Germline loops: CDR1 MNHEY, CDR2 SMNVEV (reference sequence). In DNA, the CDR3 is TGTGCCAGCAGGACGGTGGGAGCATCCAATGAGCAGTTCTTC. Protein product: CASRTVGASNEQFF.

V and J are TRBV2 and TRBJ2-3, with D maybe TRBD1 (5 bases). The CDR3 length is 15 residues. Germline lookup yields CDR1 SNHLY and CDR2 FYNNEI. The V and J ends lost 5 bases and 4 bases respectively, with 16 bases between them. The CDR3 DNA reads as TGTGCCAGCAGTTTCGACAGCCGGGCCTCAGATACGCAGTATTTT. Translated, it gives CASSFDSRASDTQYF.

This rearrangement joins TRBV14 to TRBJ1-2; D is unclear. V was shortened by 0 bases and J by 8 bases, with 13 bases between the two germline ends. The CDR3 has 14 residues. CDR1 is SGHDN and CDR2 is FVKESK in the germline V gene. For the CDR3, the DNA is TGTGCCAGCAGCCAAGACAACATCCCGCGAGGCTACACCTTC. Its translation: CASSQDNIPRGYTF.

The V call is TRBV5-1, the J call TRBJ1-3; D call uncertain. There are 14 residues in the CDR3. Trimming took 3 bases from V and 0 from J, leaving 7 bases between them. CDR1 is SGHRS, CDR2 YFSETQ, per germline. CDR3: CASSSDLSGNTIYF. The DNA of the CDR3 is TGCGCCAGCAGCTCTGACCTCTCTGGAAACACCATATATTTT.

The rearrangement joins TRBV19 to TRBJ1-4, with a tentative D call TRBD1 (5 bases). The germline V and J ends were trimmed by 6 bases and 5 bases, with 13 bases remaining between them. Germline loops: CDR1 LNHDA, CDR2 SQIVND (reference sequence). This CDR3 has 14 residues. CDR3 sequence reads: CASRRRGSNEKLFF. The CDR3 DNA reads TGTGCCAGTAGGCGTCGGGGCTCAAATGAAAAACTGTTTTTT.

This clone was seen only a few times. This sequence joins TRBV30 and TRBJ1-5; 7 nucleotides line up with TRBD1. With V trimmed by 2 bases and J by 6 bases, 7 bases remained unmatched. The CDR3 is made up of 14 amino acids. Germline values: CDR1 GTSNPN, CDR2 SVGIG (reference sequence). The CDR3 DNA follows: TGTGCCTGGAGTACTCAGGGGGGGGGTCAGCCCCAGCATTTT. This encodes CAWSTQGGGQPQHF.

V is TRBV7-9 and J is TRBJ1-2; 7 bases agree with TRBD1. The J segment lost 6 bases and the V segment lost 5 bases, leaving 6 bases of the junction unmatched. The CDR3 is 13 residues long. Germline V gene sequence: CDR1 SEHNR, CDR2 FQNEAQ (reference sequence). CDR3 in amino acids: CASSDDREHGYTF. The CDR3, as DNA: TGTGCCAGCAGCGATGACAGGGAACATGGCTACACCTTC.

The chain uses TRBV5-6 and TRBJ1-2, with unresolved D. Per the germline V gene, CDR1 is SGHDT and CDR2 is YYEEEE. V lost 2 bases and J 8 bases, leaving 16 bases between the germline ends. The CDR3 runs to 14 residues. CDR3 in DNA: TGTGCCAGCAGCTTCAGGCCAGTAGTGAAGGGCTACACCTTC. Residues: CASSFRPVVKGYTF.

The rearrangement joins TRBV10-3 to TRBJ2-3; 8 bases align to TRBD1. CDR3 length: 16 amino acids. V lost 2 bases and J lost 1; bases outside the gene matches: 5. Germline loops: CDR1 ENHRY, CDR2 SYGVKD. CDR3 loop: CAISEAGGVGTDTQYF. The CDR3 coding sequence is TGTGCCATCAGTGAGGCAGGGGGCGTCGGCACAGATACGCAGTATTTT.

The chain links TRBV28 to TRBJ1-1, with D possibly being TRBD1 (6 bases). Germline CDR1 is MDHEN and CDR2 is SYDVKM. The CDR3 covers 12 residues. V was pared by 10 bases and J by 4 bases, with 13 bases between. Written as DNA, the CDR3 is TGTGCCATCCCAGAGGGGGGCACTGAAGCTTTCTTT. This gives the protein CAIPEGGTEAFF.

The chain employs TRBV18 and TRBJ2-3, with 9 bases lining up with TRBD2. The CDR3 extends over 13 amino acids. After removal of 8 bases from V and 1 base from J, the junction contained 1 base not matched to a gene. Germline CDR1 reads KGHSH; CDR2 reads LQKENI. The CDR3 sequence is CASRTSGTDTQYF. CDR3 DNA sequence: TGTGCCAGCCGGACTAGCGGCACAGATACGCAGTATTTT.

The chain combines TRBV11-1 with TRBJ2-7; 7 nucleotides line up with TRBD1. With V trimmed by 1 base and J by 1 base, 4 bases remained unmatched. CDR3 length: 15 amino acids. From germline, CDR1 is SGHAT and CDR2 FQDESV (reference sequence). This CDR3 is CASSLGQGGSYEQYF. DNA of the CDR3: TGTGCCAGCAGCTTAGGACAGGGTGGGTCCTACGAGCAGTACTTC.

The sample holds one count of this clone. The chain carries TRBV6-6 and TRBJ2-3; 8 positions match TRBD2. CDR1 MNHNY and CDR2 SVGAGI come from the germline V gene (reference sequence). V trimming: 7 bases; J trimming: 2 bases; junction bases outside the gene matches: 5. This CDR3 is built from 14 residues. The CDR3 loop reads CASKAGVNTDTQYF. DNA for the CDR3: TGTGCCAGCAAAGCGGGAGTCAACACAGATACGCAGTATTTT.

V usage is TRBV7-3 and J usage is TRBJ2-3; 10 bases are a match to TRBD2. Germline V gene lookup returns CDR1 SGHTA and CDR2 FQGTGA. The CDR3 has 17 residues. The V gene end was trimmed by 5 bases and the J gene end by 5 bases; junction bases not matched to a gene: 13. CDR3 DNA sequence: TGTGCCAGCAGCCCCCTAGCGGGAGACCCTCGGGGAGATACGCAGTATTTT. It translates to CASSPLAGDPRGDTQYF.

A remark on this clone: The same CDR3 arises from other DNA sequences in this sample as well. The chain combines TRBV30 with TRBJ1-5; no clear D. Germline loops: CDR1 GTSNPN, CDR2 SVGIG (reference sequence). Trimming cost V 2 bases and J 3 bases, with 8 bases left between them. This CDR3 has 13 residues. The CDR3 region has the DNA TGTGCCTGGAGTAGAGGACCCAATCAGCCCCAGCATTTT. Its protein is CAWSRGPNQPQHF.

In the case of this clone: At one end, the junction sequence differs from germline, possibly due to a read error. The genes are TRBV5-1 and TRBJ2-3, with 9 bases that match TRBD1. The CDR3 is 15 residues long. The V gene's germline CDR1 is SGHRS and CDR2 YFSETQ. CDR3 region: CASSPTGTGIDTQYF. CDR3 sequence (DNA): TGTGCCAGCAGCCCTACGGGGACAGGGATAGATACGCAGTATTTT. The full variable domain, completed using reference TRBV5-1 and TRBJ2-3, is KAGVTQTPRYLIKTRGQQVTLSCSPISGHRSVSWYQQTPGQGLQFLFEYFSETQRNKGNFPGRFSGRQFSNSRSEMNVSTLELGDSALYLCASSPTGTGIDTQYFGPGTRLTVL.

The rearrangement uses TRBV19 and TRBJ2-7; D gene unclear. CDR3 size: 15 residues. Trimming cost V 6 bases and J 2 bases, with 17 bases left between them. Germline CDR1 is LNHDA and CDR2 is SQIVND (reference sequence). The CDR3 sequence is CASSPLRSGTYEQYF. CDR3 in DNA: TGTGCCAGTAGCCCCCTACGTTCAGGAACCTACGAGCAGTACTTC.

CDR3 coding DNA: TGCGCCAGCAGCTTGTCCCCGGACGGACCCTACGAGCAGTACTTC. Its protein is CASSLSPDGPYEQYF. This sequence joins TRBV5-1 and TRBJ2-7, with no clear D. Per the germline V gene, CDR1 is SGHRS and CDR2 is YFSETQ. Deletions cut 1 base from V and 2 bases from J, with 13 bases between. The length of the CDR3 is 15 residues.

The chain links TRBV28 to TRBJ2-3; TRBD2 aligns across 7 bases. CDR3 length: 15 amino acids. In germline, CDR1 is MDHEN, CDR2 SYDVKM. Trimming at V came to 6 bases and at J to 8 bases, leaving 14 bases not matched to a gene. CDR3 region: CASSFASSGHATQYF. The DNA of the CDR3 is TGTGCCAGCAGCTTTGCCTCTAGCGGTCACGCTACGCAGTATTTT.

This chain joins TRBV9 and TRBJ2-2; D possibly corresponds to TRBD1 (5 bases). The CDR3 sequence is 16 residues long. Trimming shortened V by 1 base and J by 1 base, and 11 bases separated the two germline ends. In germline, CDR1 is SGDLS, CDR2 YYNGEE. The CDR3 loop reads CASSVSGTGNTGELFF. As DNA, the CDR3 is TGTGCCAGCAGCGTATCAGGTACAGGGAACACCGGGGAGCTGTTTTTT.